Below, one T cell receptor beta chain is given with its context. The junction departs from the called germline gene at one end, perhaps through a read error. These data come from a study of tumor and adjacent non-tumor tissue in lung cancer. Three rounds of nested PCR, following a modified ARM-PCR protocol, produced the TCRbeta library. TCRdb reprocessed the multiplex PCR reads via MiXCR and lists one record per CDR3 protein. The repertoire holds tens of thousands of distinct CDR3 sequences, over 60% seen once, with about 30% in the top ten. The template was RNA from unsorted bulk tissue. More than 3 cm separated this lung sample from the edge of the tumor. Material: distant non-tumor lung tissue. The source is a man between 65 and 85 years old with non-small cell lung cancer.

The CDR3: CTSSLVTVSSNEQFF. The CDR3 DNA reads TGTACCAGCAGCCTAGTGACAGTCTCTAGCAATGAGCAGTTCTTC. The chain links TRBV11-2 to TRBJ2-1; tentative D call: TRBD1 (5 bases). The germline V gene encodes CDR1 SGHAT and CDR2 FQNNGV. The CDR3 sequence is 15 residues long.